This entry is about one T cell receptor beta chain. What it binds is unknown. The libraries were made with immunoSEQ version 4 in survey mode. Here immunoSEQ multiplex PCR was the method, and the copy in TCRdb shows in-frame clones only, minus some. Among more than 35,000 clones, approximately 91% were seen once, and the ten largest hold about 2%. The CDR3 contains 11 residues. V was cut by 5 bases and J by 5 bases, with 6 bases left in between. CDR1 KGHDR and CDR2 SFDVKD come from the germline V gene. These data are taken from a study of persistence of HIV-infected CD4 T cells. Study background: Up to about 200 mL blood was drawn at multiple time points; a couple of donors had single-time leukapheresis. Antigen stimulation activated a lower proportion of cells, more of them memory, than anti-CD3/anti-CD28 stimulation.

This nonspecific control used anti-CD3/anti-CD28 bead stimulation of CD4+ T cells. Responding CD4+ T cells were sorted by upregulation of both CD40 ligand and CD69. Adults with HIV-1 started suppressive ART while chronically infected. A roughly 18-hour stimulation of CD8-depleted PBMCs used anti-CD28/CD49d costimulation, CD40-blocking antibody and enfuvirtide. This TCR came from an adult man with HIV who was CMV-seropositive. The material sequenced was CD4+ T cells sorted from PBMCs after roughly 18-hour stimulation, taken from a patient who received antiretroviral therapy. This rearrangement joins TRBV24-1 to TRBJ2-7; possibly TRBD2 for D (5 bases). As DNA, the CDR3 is TGTGCCACCAGTGTGAGGGACGAGCAGTACTTC. Translated, it gives CATSVRDEQYF.